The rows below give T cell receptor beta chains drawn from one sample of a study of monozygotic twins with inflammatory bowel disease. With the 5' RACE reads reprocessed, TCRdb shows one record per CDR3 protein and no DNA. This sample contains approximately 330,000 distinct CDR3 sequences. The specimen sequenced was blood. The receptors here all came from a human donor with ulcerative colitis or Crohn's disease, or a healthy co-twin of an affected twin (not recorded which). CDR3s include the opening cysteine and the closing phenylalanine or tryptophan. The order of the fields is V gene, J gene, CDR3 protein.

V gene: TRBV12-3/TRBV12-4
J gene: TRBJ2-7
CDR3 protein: CASSSGTRVSEQYF

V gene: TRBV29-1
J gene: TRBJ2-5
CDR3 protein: CSVVRGVVETQYF

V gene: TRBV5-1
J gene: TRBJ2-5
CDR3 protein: CASKSGGAVFQETQYF

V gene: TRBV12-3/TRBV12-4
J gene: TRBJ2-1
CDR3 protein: CASNAHRSSEQFF

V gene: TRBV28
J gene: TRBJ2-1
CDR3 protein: CASSFETRQGAHNEQFF

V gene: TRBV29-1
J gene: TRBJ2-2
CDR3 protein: CSGGRVNTGELFF

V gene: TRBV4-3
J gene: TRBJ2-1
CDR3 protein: CASSQEQGYEQFF

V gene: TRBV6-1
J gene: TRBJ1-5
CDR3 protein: CASGSNMVNQPQHF

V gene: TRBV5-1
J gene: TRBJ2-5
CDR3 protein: CASSLEGRGETQYF

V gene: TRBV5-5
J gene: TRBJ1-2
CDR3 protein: CASSKTVDIYGYTF

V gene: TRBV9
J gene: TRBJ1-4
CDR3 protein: CASSPRGTRATNEKLFF

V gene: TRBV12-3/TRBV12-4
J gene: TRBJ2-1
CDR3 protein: CASSRREGSEQFF

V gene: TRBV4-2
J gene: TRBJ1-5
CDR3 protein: CASSQGPGTGGQPQHF

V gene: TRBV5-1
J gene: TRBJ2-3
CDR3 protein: CASSPRLAGGDTQYF

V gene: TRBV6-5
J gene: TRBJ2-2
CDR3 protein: CASSYRATGPANTGELFF

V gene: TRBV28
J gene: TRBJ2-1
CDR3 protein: CASSWVAGLDNREQFF

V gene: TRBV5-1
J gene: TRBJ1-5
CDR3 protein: CASSPVGGANQPQHF

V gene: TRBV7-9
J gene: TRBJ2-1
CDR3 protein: CASSHRLLAKQFF

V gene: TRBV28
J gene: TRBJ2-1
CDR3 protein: CASSSRRRAVRQFF

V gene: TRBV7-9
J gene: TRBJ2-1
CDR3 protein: CASTSRGEGRNEQFF

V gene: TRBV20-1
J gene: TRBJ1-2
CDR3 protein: CSAREPGLYGYTF

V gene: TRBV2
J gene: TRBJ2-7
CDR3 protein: CASSGSGYEQYF

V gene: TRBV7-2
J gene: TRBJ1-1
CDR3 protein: CASSLEGQAQTEAFF

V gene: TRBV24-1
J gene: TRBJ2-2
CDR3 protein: CATSDLTGGYTGELFF

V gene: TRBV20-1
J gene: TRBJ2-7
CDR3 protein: CSAWAGEYEQYF

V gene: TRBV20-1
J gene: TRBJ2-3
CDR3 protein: CSARDGGRTDTQYF

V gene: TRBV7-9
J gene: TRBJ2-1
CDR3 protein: CASSSLGTTSSYNEQFF